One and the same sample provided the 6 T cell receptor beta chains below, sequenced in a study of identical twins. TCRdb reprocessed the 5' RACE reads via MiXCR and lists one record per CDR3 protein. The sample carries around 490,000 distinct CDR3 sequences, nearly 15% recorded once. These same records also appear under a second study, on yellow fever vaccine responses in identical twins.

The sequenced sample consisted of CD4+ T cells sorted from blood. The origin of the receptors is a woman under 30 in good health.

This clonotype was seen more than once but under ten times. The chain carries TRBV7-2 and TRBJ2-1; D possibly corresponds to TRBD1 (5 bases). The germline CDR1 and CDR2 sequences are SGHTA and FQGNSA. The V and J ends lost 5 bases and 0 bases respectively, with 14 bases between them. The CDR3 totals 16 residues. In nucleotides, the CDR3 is TGTGCCAGCAGCCCATTAAGGGGCAGCTCCTACAATGAGCAGTTCTTC. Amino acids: CASSPLRGSSYNEQFF.

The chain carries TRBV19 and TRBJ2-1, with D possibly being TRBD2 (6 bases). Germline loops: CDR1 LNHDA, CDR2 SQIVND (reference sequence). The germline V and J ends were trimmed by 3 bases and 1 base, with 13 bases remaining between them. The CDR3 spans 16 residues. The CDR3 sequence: CASSIPGVVSYNEQFF. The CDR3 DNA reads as TGTGCCAGTAGTATCCCGGGAGTGGTTTCCTACAATGAGCAGTTCTTC.

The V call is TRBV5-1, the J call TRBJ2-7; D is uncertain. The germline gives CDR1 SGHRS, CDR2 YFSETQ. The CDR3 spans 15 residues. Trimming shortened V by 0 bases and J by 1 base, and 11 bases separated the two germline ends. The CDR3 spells CASSLGLGLSYEQYF. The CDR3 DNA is TGCGCCAGCAGCTTGGGCCTCGGCCTTTCCTACGAGCAGTACTTC.

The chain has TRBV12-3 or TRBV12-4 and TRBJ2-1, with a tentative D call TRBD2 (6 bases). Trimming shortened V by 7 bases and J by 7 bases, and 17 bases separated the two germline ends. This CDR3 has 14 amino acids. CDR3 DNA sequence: TGTGCCAGCACCTTGATGGCTGGGGGGAATGAGCAGTTCTTC. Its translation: CASTLMAGGNEQFF.

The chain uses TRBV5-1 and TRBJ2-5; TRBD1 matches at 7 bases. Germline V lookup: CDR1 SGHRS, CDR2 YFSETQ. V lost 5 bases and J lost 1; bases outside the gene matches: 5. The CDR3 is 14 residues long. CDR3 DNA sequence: TGCGCCAGCAGGGCCGGGACAGCCCAAGAGACCCAGTACTTC. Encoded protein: CASRAGTAQETQYF.

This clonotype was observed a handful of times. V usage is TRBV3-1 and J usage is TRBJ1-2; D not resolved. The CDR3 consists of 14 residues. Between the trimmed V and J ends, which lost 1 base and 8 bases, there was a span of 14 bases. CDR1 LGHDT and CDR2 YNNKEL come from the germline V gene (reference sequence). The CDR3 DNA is TGTGCCAGCAGCCAAGTAGTTGAGGGCCGGGGCTACACCTTC. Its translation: CASSQVVEGRGYTF.